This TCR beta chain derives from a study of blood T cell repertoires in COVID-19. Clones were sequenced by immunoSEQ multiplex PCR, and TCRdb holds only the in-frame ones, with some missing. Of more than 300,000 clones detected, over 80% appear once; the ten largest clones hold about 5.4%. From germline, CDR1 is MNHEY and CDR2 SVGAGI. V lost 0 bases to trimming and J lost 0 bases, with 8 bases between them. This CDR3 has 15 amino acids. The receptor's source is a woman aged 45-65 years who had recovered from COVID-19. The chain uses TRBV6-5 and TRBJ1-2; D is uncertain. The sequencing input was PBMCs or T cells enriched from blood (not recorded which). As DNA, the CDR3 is TGTGCCAGCAGTTACTCGACCGGAGCTAACTATGGCTACACCTTC. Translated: CASSYSTGANYGYTF.